The rows below give T cell receptor beta chains drawn from one sample of a study of cytomegalovirus exposure and HLA in healthy donors. The method was immunoSEQ multiplex PCR; TCRdb's version includes in-frame clones alone and lacks a portion of them. Recorded for this sample: 100,000 to 150,000 clones. Sequenced: PBMCs. These receptor sequences come from a middle-aged man in good health and CMV-seronegative. Both conserved end residues are part of each CDR3. The D gene is left open where the match is weak.

j_call v_call d_call cdr3_aa cdr3_nt
TRBJ2-2 TRBV19 TRBD1 CASSTGGAWTGELFF TGTGCCAGTAGTACAGGGGGCGCTTGGACCGGGGAGCTGTTTTTT
TRBJ2-7 TRBV19 . CASSKTISYEQYF TGTGCCAGTAGCAAAACCATTTCCTACGAGCAGTACTTC
TRBJ2-1 TRBV5-6 TRBD2 CASSLVLAGYNEQFF TGTGCCAGCAGCTTGGTATTAGCGGGGTACAATGAGCAGTTCTTC
TRBJ2-3 TRBV4-1 TRBD1 CASSLSGTGADTQYF TGCGCCAGCAGCCTTTCCGGGACAGGGGCAGATACGCAGTATTTT
TRBJ2-7 TRBV19 . CASSIRRTMPGEQYF TGTGCCAGTAGTATTCGACGGACTATGCCCGGCGAGCAGTACTTC
TRBJ1-1 TRBV27 . CASSSPGTYAPAFF TGTGCCAGCAGTTCCCCCGGGACATATGCGCCAGCTTTCTTT
TRBJ1-1 TRBV11-3 TRBD1 CASSFDRANTEAFF TGTGCCAGCAGCTTCGACAGGGCGAACACTGAAGCTTTCTTT
TRBJ2-3 TRBV5-1 TRBD2 CASSSIAGRADTQYF TGCGCCAGCAGCTCGATAGCGGGAAGAGCAGATACGCAGTATTTT
TRBJ2-1 TRBV9 . CASSVAAGNEQFF TGTGCCAGCAGCGTAGCTGCGGGCAATGAGCAGTTCTTC
TRBJ2-7 TRBV7-8 TRBD1 CASSLGTGTGEQYF TGTGCCAGCAGCTTAGGGACAGGGACAGGCGAGCAGTACTTC
TRBJ1-1 TRBV19 TRBD1 CASSRTGNMNTEAFF TGTGCCAGTAGTAGGACAGGCAACATGAACACTGAAGCTTTCTTT
TRBJ2-7 TRBV6-1 TRBD1 CASTRDRGSEQYF TGTGCCAGCACCCGGGACAGGGGGAGCGAGCAGTACTTC
TRBJ1-1 TRBV5-1 TRBD1 CASSLGTGNTEAFF TGCGCCAGCAGCTTGGGGACAGGGAACACTGAAGCTTTCTTT
TRBJ2-5 TRBV13 TRBD2 CASSKVGLAELQETQYF TGTGCCAGCAGCAAAGTGGGACTAGCGGAACTACAAGAGACCCAGTACTTC
TRBJ2-3 TRBV5-6 TRBD2 CASSSTGLAGDRDTQYF TGTGCCAGCAGCTCAACGGGACTAGCGGGAGATAGGGATACGCAGTATTTT
TRBJ2-3 TRBV5-1 TRBD2 CASRSTSGSTDTQYF TGCGCCAGCCGCAGTACTAGCGGGAGCACAGATACGCAGTATTTT
TRBJ2-7 TRBV29-1 TRBD1 CSDTDRVLYEQYF TGCAGCGATACGGACAGGGTATTGTACGAGCAGTACTTC
TRBJ2-3 TRBV28 TRBD2 CGVREAKSTSTDTQYF TGTGGCGTGCGGGAGGCCAAAAGTACTAGCACAGATACGCAGTATTTT
TRBJ1-1 TRBV14 . CASSQVAGKNTEAFF TGTGCCAGCAGCCAAGTCGCAGGGAAGAACACTGAAGCTTTCTTT
TRBJ2-1 TRBV7-3 TRBD2 CASSITGTSGSNEQFF TGTGCCAGCAGCATAACCGGGACTAGCGGGAGTAATGAGCAGTTCTTC
TRBJ1-1 TRBV11-3 . CASSLDGAGDGYTEAFF TGTGCCAGCAGCTTAGACGGGGCAGGGGATGGGTACACTGAAGCTTTCTTT
TRBJ2-3 TRBV7-9 TRBD1 CASSHPGQGTDTQYF TGTGCCAGCAGTCACCCGGGACAGGGCACCGATACGCAGTATTTT
TRBJ2-2 TRBV7-8 . CASSLVRGEANTGELFF TGTGCCAGCAGCTTAGTTCGCGGGGAGGCGAACACCGGGGAGCTGTTTTTT
TRBJ2-7 TRBV5-1 . CASSLDGDLGSYEQYF TGCGCCAGCAGCTTGGATGGAGACCTCGGCTCCTACGAGCAGTACTTC
TRBJ2-2 TRBV30 TRBD2 CAWRGLAGTGELFF TGTGCCTGGAGGGGACTAGCGGGCACCGGGGAGCTGTTTTTT
TRBJ2-5 TRBV5-4 . CASSLVVGQQETQYF TGTGCCAGCAGCTTGGTAGTAGGACAGCAAGAGACCCAGTACTTC
TRBJ1-2 TRBV6-6 . CASSYRPPTLRGGYTF TGTGCCAGCAGTTACCGCCCCCCCACACTCAGGGGTGGCTACACCTTC
TRBJ2-3 TRBV10-3 . CAISVTGGTQYF TGTGCCATCAGTGTGACAGGAGGTACGCAGTATTTT
TRBJ1-5 TRBV18 . CASSLLPTSRDTNQPQHF TGTGCCAGCTCACTACTGCCAACATCCCGGGACACAAATCAGCCCCAGCATTTT
TRBJ2-5 TRBV28 . CASSPGDGIRETQYF TGTGCCAGCAGCCCAGGGGATGGGATCCGGGAGACCCAGTACTTC
TRBJ2-7 TRBV14 . CASSQDEFRWYEQYF TGTGCCAGCAGCCAAGATGAATTTCGGTGGTACGAGCAGTACTTC
TRBJ2-2 TRBV7-2 . CASSLVLRGTGELFF TGTGCCAGCAGCTTAGTACTTAGGGGTACCGGGGAGCTGTTTTTT
TRBJ1-3 TRBV7-6 . CASSPGQQGPTGNTIYF TGTGCCAGCAGCCCCGGACAGCAGGGACCAACTGGAAACACCATATATTTT
TRBJ2-2 TRBV6-1 . CASSSRGNTGELFF TGTGCCAGCAGTTCACGGGGGAACACCGGGGAGCTGTTTTTT
TRBJ2-7 TRBV5-5 TRBD2 CASSIGLAENLYEQYF TGTGCCAGCAGCATAGGACTAGCGGAGAATCTCTACGAGCAGTACTTC
TRBJ1-3 TRBV2 . CASSGGRGSGNTIYF TGTGCCAGCAGTGGTGGTAGGGGTTCTGGAAACACCATATATTTT
TRBJ2-1 TRBV7-9 TRBD2 CASSSQRLAGGGNEQFF TGTGCCAGCAGCTCCCAGAGACTAGCGGGAGGAGGGAATGAGCAGTTCTTC
TRBJ2-7 TRBV5-4 . CASSPTGYDEQYF TGTGCCAGCAGTCCCACAGGGTACGACGAGCAGTACTTC
TRBJ2-3 TRBV7-6 . CASSPGLPGAQDTQYF TGTGCCAGCAGCCCCGGACTACCGGGCGCACAGGATACGCAGTATTTT
TRBJ1-1 TRBV9 . CASSQLHMNTEAFF TGTGCCAGCAGTCAGTTGCACATGAACACTGAAGCTTTCTTT
TRBJ2-1 TRBV28 . CASSPPSARREQFF TGTGCCAGCAGCCCCCCCAGCGCCAGGAGGGAGCAGTTCTTC
TRBJ2-7 TRBV28 TRBD1 CASSSPGQGSYEQYF TGTGCCAGCTCCTCCCCCGGACAGGGTTCCTACGAGCAGTACTTC
TRBJ2-7 TRBV7-7 TRBD1 CASSLEPGTGDERYF TGTGCTAGCAGCTTAGAACCCGGGACAGGGGACGAGCGGTACTTC
TRBJ2-3 TRBV13 TRBD2 CASSRLAGTSTDTQYF TGTGCCAGCAGCCGACTAGCGGGCACTAGCACAGATACGCAGTATTTT
TRBJ2-7 TRBV5-6 TRBD2 CASSLVGREASYEQYF TGTGCCAGCAGCTTAGTCGGGCGGGAGGCCTCCTACGAGCAGTACTTC